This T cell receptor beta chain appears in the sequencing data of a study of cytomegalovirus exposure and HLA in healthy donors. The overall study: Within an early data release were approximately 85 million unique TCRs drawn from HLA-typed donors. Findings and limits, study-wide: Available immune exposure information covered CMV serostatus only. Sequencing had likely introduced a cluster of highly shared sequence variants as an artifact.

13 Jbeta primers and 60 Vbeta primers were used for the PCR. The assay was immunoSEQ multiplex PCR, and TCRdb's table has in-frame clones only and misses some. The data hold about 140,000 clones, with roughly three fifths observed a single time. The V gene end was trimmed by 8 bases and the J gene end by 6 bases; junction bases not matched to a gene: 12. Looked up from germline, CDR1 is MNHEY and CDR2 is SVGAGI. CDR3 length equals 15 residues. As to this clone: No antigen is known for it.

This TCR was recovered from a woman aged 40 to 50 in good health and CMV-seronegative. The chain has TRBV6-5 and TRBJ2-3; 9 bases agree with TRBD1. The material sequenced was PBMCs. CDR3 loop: CASGRLDRGKDTQYF. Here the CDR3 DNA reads TGTGCCAGCGGTCGACTGGACAGGGGAAAGGATACGCAGTATTTT.